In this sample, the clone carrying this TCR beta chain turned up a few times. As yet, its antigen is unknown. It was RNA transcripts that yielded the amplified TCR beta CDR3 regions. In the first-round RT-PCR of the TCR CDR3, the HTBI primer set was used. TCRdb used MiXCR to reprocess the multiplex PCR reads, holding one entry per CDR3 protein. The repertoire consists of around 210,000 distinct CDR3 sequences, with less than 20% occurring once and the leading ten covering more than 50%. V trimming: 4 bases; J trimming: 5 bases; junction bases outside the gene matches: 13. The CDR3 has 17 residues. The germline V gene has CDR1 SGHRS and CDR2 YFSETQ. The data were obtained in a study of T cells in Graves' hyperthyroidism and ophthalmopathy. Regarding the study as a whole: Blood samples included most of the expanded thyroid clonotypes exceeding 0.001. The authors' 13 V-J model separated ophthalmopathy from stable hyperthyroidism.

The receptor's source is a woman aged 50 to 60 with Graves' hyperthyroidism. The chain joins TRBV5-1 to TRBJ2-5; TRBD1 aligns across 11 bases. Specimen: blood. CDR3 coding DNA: TGCGCCAGCAGCCCATGGACAGGGGGCATTGCATCGGAGACCCAGTACTTC. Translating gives CASSPWTGGIASETQYF. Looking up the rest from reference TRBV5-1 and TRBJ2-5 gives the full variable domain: KAGVTQTPRYLIKTRGQQVTLSCSPISGHRSVSWYQQTPGQGLQFLFEYFSETQRNKGNFPGRFSGRQFSNSRSEMNVSTLELGDSALYLCASSPWTGGIASETQYFGPGTRLLVL.